This entry features one T cell receptor beta chain sequence. Its target is not known. Extraction and reverse transcription of RNA yielded cDNA as the sequencing template. The table came from immunoSEQ multiplex PCR; TCRdb's copy has only in-frame clones and leaves some out. Of tens of thousands of clones listed, about 96% are singletons. This sample stems from a study of CD8+ T cells in alopecia areata. Overall study: Treatment of the treated patients consisted of oral tofacitinib, 5 to 10 mg twice daily.

The CDR3 extends over 14 amino acids. V was trimmed by 2 bases and J by 6 bases, leaving 11 bases between them. Germline CDR1 reads MNHNS; CDR2 reads SASEGT. Study-wide results and limits: There were also resident alphabeta T cells of normal skin sequenced in scalp samples.

This chain connects TRBV6-1 to TRBJ2-4; possible D gene TRBD2, 5 bases. The receptor was isolated from a human donor with alopecia areata. Material: CD8+ T cells sorted from blood, obtained at week 0. The CDR3 loop reads CASSELSGLNIQYF. Here the CDR3 DNA reads TGTGCCAGCAGTGAATTGTCAGGACTAAACATTCAGTACTTC.